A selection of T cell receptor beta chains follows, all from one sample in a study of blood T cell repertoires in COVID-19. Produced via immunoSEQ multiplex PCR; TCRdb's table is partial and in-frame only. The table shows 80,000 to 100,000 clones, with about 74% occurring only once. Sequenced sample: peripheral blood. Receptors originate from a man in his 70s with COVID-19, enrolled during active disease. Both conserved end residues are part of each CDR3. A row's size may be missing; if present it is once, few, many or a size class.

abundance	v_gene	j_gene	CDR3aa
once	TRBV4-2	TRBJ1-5	CASSLGTGMGYGGNQPQHF
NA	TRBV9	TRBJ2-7	CASSVGLAGHEQYF
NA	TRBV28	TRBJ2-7	CASINGDGLRYEQYF
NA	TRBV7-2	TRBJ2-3	CASLAGTTDTQYF
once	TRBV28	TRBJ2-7	CASSLQVGLYSYEQYF
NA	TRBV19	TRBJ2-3	CASSRDRTFTDTQYF
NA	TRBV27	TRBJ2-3	CASSLPGTSGIDTQYF
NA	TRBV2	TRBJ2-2	CASRGAGGAGELFF
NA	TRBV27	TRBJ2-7	CASSGGSYEQYF
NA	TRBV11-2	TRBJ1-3	CASSLVPFDYSGNTIYF
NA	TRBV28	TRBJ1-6	CASSLRLSPLHF
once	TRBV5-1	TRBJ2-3	CASSLGQDHDTQYF
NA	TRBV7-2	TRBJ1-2	CASSSQGGGYGYTF
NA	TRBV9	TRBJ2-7	CASSVGQGSTYEQYF
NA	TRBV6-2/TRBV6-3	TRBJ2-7	CASSIRGLAGNNEQYF
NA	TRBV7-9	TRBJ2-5	CASSVPGQGARTQYF
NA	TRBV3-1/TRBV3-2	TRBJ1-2	CASNPGRLNYGYTF
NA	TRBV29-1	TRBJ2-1	CSALAGGSSYNEQFF
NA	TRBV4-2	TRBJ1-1	CASSQPRGIHTEAFF
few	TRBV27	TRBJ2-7	CASSLTRDAYEQYF
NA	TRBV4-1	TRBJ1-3	CASSLTPGGSGNTIYF
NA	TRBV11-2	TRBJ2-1	CASSRTSPIEQFF
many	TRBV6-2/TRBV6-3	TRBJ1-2	CASSPGTLGYGYTF
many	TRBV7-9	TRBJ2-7	CASSPVKGVSDEQYF
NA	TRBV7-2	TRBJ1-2	CASSFTGLLANYGYTF
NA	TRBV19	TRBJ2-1	CASSIAAGGPYEQFF
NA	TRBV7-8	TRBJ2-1	CASSFSGSSYNEQFF
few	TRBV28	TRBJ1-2	CASSLYTEDFYGYTF
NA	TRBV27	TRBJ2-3	CASSGGVAGGLTDTQYF
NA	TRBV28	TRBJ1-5	CASSFLTDHSNQPQHF
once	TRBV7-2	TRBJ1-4	CASSANTGNEKLFF
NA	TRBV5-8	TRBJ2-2	CASSTQGGYTGELFF
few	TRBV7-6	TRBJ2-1	CASSLSGLAGYNEQFF
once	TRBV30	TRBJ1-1	CAWNQAGQRPEAFF
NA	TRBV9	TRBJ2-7	CASSTHDLEVYEQYF
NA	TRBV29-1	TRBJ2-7	CSVNAGQGAHEQYF